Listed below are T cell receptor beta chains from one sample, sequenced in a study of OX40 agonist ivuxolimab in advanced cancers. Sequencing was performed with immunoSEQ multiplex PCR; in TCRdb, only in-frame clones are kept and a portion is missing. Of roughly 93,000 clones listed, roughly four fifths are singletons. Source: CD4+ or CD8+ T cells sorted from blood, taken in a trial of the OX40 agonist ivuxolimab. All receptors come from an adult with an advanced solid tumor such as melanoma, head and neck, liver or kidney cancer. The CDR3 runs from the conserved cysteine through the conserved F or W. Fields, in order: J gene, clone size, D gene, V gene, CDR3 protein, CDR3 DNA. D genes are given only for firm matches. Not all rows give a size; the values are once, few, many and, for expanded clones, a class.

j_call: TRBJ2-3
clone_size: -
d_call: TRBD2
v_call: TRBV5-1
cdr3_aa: CASSLAGGRTDTQYF
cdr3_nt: TGCGCCAGCAGCTTGGCGGGGGGTCGGACAGATACGCAGTATTTT

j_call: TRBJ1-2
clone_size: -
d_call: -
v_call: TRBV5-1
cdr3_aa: CASSLQGHNYGYTF
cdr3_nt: TGCGCCAGCAGCTTACAGGGCCATAACTATGGCTACACCTTC

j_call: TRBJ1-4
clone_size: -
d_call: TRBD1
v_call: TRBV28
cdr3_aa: CASSSQTGSNEKLFF
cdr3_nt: TGTGCCAGCAGTTCCCAGACAGGGTCAAATGAAAAACTGTTTTTT

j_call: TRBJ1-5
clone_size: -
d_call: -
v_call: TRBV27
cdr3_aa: CASSLDRTGYQPQHF
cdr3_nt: TGTGCCAGCAGTTTGGATAGGACGGGTTATCAACCCCAGCATTTT

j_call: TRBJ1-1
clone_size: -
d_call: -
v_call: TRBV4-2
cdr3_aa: CASSQAVRGTEAFF
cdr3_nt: TGTGCCAGCAGCCAAGCCGTCCGGGGCACTGAAGCTTTCTTT

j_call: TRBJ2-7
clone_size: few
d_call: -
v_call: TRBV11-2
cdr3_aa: CASSPVASEQYF
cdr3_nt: TGTGCCAGCAGCCCCGTAGCGTCTGAGCAGTACTTC

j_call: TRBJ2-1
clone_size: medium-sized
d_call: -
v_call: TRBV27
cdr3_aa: CASSRGESSYNEQFF
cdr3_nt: TGTGCCAGCAGTCGGGGCGAAAGCTCCTACAATGAGCAGTTCTTC

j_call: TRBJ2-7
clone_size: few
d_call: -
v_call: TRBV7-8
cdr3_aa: CASSGHFEQYF
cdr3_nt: TGTGCCAGCAGCGGGCATTTCGAGCAGTACTTC

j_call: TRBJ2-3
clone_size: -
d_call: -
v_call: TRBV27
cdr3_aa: CASGLRGTDTQYF
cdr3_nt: TGTGCCAGTGGGTTGAGGGGGACAGATACGCAGTATTTT

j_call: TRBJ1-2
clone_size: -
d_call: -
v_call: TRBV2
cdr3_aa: CASSERSQSVYGYTF
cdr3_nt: TGTGCCAGCAGTGAAAGGAGTCAGAGCGTCTATGGCTACACCTTC

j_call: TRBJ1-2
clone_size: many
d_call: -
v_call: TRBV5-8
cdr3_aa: CASSLAIGGYTF
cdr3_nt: TGTGCCAGCAGCTTGGCGATTGGTGGCTACACCTTC

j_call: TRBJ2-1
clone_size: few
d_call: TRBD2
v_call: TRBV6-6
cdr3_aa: CASSFGLAGGLDEQFF
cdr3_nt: TGTGCCAGCAGTTTCGGACTAGCGGGGGGTCTGGATGAGCAGTTCTTC

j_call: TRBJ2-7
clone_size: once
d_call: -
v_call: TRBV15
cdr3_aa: CATSRGGISYEQYF
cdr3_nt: TGTGCCACCAGCAGAGGGGGGATATCCTACGAGCAGTACTTC

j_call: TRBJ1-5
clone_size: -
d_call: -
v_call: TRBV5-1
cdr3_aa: CASSLYGNSNQPQHF
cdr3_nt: TGCGCCAGCAGCTTATACGGGAATAGCAATCAGCCCCAGCATTTT

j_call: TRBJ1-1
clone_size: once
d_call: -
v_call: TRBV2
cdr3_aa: CASRINKNTEAFF
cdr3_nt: TGTGCCAGCAGGATAAATAAGAACACTGAAGCTTTCTTT

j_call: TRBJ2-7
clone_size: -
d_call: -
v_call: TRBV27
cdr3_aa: CASSLLGPTEQYF
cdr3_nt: TGTGCCAGCAGTTTACTGGGTCCTACGGAGCAGTACTTC

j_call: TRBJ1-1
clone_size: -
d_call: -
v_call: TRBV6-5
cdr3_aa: CASSRGNTEAFF
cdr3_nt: TGTGCCAGCAGCCGGGGGAACACTGAAGCTTTCTTT

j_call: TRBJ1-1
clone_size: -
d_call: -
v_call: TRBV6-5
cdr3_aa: CASSYTTRNTEAFF
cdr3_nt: TGTGCCAGCAGTTACACCACAAGAAACACTGAAGCTTTCTTT

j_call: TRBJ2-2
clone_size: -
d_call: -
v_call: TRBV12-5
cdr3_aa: CASGSTLRAGLTGELFF
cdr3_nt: TGTGCTAGTGGTTCTACCCTCAGGGCGGGGCTGACCGGGGAGCTGTTTTTT

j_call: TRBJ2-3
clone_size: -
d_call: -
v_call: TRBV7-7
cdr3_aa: CASSPTGFVADTQYF
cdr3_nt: TGTGCCAGCAGTCCTACAGGGTTTGTTGCAGATACGCAGTATTTT